These T cell receptor beta chains were read from a single sample in a study of T cell repertoires in cytomegalovirus infection. Each CDR3 protein gets one entry after TCRdb re-called the reads with MiXCR. The sample includes 97,000 or so distinct CDR3 sequences, more than 15% seen only once; the top ten take about 7.3%. What was sequenced was PBMCs. Every receptor here comes from a human donor in good health (CMV status not recorded). Some clones in this sample may be carry-over from other donors' samples. Both conserved end residues are part of each CDR3. A D gene is named only where the DNA matches it firmly. The listing skips clone size in some rows; elsewhere it reads once, few, many or a size class.

j_call v_call d_call cdr3_length clone_size cdr3_nt cdr3_aa
TRBJ2-7 TRBV28 TRBD2 15 - TGTGCCAGCAGTTTAGCCAGCGGGGGGGCCCCGGTGCAGTACTTC CASSLASGGAPVQYF
TRBJ1-2 TRBV29-1 - 10 - TGCAGCGTTGGACAGGATGGCTACACCTTC CSVGQDGYTF
TRBJ1-6 TRBV19 - 16 few TGTGCCAGTAGTACCCAGGGAGTATCCTATAATTCACCCCTCCACTTT CASSTQGVSYNSPLHF
TRBJ1-2 TRBV10-3 - 14 - TGTGCCATCAATAGGGACGCGGCCGATCGTGGCTACACCTTC CAINRDAADRGYTF
TRBJ1-1 TRBV11-2 TRBD1 13 few TGTGCCAGCAGCAAAACAGGGGACCCTGAAGCTTTCTTT CASSKTGDPEAFF
TRBJ2-7 TRBV6-6 - 15 few TGTGCCAGCAGTGGGGAGGGGGGAGGGACCTACGAGCAGTACTTC CASSGEGGGTYEQYF
TRBJ1-2 TRBV18 - 13 few TGTGCCAGCTCACCAGCGGAGAACTATGGCTACACCTTC CASSPAENYGYTF
TRBJ2-1 TRBV7-2 - 15 many TGTGCCAGCAGCCAGGCGGGAACTACCTACAATGAGCAGTTCTTC CASSQAGTTYNEQFF
TRBJ1-1 TRBV7-9 - 15 few TGTGCCAGCAGCGCAGCCGGGACATCGAACACTGAAGCTTTCTTT CASSAAGTSNTEAFF
TRBJ1-1 TRBV2 TRBD1 13 few TGTGCCAGCAGAGGGACAGGGATTCCTGAAGCTTTCTTT CASRGTGIPEAFF
TRBJ2-3 TRBV12-5 - 15 - TGTGCTAGTGGTGACCCGGGAACCAGCACAGATACGCAGTATTTT CASGDPGTSTDTQYF
TRBJ2-3 TRBV18 - 15 - TGTGCCAGCTCACCGCCGGCGGGGGCCACAGATACGCAGTATTTT CASSPPAGATDTQYF
TRBJ2-1 TRBV7-2 TRBD2 18 many TGTGCCAGCAGCTTAGCGTACTTGTCCCAGCGGGGAGACAATGAGCAGTTCTTC CASSLAYLSQRGDNEQFF
TRBJ2-6 TRBV7-8 - 15 few TGTGCCAGCAGCTCCAGGGACTCTGGGGCCAACGTCCTGACTTTC CASSSRDSGANVLTF
TRBJ1-5 TRBV7-2 - 13 many TGTGCCAGCAGCTTAGAGGGCGTTCAGCCCCAGCATTTT CASSLEGVQPQHF
TRBJ2-7 TRBV27 TRBD1 15 few TGTGCCAGCAGCCCCAGGGGGCAAGGCTCCTACGAGCAGTACTTC CASSPRGQGSYEQYF
TRBJ2-5 TRBV20-1 - 14 - TGCAGTGCTAAACGGGGGCCACGTCGGGAGACCCAGTACTTC CSAKRGPRRETQYF
TRBJ2-7 TRBV7-9 TRBD1 13 many TGTGCCAGCAGTCTACTACAGGGGAACGAGCAGTACTTC CASSLLQGNEQYF
TRBJ1-2 TRBV6-5 - 13 - TGTGCCAGCAGTTACGGGGCGGAGAATGGCTACACCTTC CASSYGAENGYTF
TRBJ1-1 TRBV7-2 TRBD1 14 many TGTGCCAGCAGCTTGGACAGGGTGAACACTGAAGCTTTCTTT CASSLDRVNTEAFF
TRBJ2-7 TRBV5-1 - 15 - TGCGCCAGCAGCTTGGTCTTCGGTAACTCCTACGAGCAGTACTTC CASSLVFGNSYEQYF
TRBJ1-6 TRBV20-1 - 14 - TGCAGTGCTAGGCAGGGTCCTATCGGTTCACCCCTCCACTTT CSARQGPIGSPLHF
TRBJ2-1 TRBV7-2 - 13 many TGTGCCAGCAGCCCGAACTCCTACAATGAGCAGTTCTTC CASSPNSYNEQFF
TRBJ1-4 TRBV11-2 TRBD1 14 - TGTGCCAGCAGCTGGACAGGGTACAATGAAAAACTGTTTTTT CASSWTGYNEKLFF
TRBJ2-2 TRBV4-1 TRBD2 19 few TGTGCCAGCAGCCAAGTGACTAGCGGGGGGCCCGCGAACACCGGGGAGCTGTTTTTT CASSQVTSGGPANTGELFF
TRBJ2-7 TRBV20-1 - 13 many TGCAGTGCTAGAGCGGTGGGGACCCACGAGCAGTACTTC CSARAVGTHEQYF
TRBJ1-2 TRBV28 - 12 - TGTGCCAGCAGTTCCCCATTGGGTGGCTACACCTTC CASSSPLGGYTF
TRBJ1-2 TRBV5-1 - 14 few TGCGCCAGCAGCCCCGGACAGCTAGATTATGGCTACACCTTC CASSPGQLDYGYTF
TRBJ2-1 TRBV14 - 17 many TGTGCCAGCAGCCAAGATCGGGAGCCGAGGGACTACAATGAGCAGTTCTTC CASSQDREPRDYNEQFF
TRBJ2-5 TRBV5-8 - 14 - TGTGCCAGCAGCTTGTCTAACCTTGGAGAGACCCAGTACTTC CASSLSNLGETQYF
TRBJ2-1 TRBV7-9 TRBD2 16 many TGTGCCAGCAGCTCCCCAGGGATAGCGGGGGATCATGAGCAGTTCTTC CASSSPGIAGDHEQFF
TRBJ1-5 TRBV12-3/TRBV12-4 - 13 few TGTGCCAGCAGTTTGGGAGCCAATCAGCCCCAGCATTTT CASSLGANQPQHF
TRBJ2-5 TRBV19 - 13 few TGTGCCAGTAGACCGAAAGGAGGAGAGACCCAGTACTTC CASRPKGGETQYF
TRBJ1-2 TRBV7-2 - 15 many TGTGCCAGCAGCCCGCAGACCCCAGGGATGGATGGCTACACCTTC CASSPQTPGMDGYTF
TRBJ2-7 TRBV13 - 15 few TGTGCCAGCAGCTTAGGACCCGAGGGCCCCTACGAGCAGTACTTC CASSLGPEGPYEQYF
TRBJ1-5 TRBV18 - 15 few TGTGCCAGCTCACCCGGTCAGGGGCAGTTTCAGCCCCAGCATTTT CASSPGQGQFQPQHF
TRBJ2-3 TRBV9 TRBD2 17 - TGTGCCAGCAGCGTGACTAGCGGGGGGGTTTACACAGATACGCAGTATTTT CASSVTSGGVYTDTQYF
TRBJ1-1 TRBV28 TRBD1 18 - TGTGCCAGCACGAGCCCGATCGGGACAGGGGGCAAGGGCACTGAAGCTTTCTTT CASTSPIGTGGKGTEAFF
TRBJ2-2 TRBV7-8 TRBD2 18 many TGTGCCAGCAGCTTCGGACTAGCGGGGGGGGGAGCCACCGGGGAGCTGTTTTTT CASSFGLAGGGATGELFF
TRBJ1-2 TRBV7-2 TRBD1 14 many TGTGCCAGCAGCTTCGGACAGGGGTACTATGGCTACACCTTC CASSFGQGYYGYTF
TRBJ1-5 TRBV7-2 - 13 many TGTGCCAGCAGCTTGGGACGCGATCAGCCCCAGCATTTT CASSLGRDQPQHF
TRBJ2-3 TRBV7-2 TRBD2 15 many TGTGCCAGCAGCCCGCGGGGGGCCACCACAGATACGCAGTATTTT CASSPRGATTDTQYF
TRBJ1-5 TRBV24-1 - 14 few TGTGCCACCAGTGGAGGACATGAAGCCCAGCCCCAGCATTTT CATSGGHEAQPQHF
TRBJ2-7 TRBV7-2 TRBD2 16 many TGTGCCAGCAGCCAGGGAGGGACTTGGGGGACCTACGAGCAGTACTTC CASSQGGTWGTYEQYF
TRBJ1-1 TRBV10-3 - 15 - TGTGCCATCAGTGAGTCAGGAATACAGAACACTGAAGCTTTCTTT CAISESGIQNTEAFF
TRBJ2-2 TRBV7-9 - 16 - TGTGCCAGCAGCTTAGCTACAGGGAAGATGGCCGGGGAGCTGTTTTTT CASSLATGKMAGELFF
TRBJ2-1 TRBV7-2 - 12 - TGTGCCAGCAGCCCGGAGTACAATGAGCAGTTCTTC CASSPEYNEQFF
TRBJ2-1 TRBV29-1 - 11 many TGCAGCGTTTCCTTGTACAATGAGCAGTTCTTC CSVSLYNEQFF